This T cell receptor (beta chain) was recorded in a study of early T cells in non-severe SARS-CoV-2 infection. Study overall: Chains from this unsorted whole-blood bulk RNA could not be paired.

Unique molecular identifiers were attached to individual cDNA molecules. TCRdb re-called the 5' RACE reads with MiXCR, one entry per CDR3 protein. The table lists some 38,000 distinct CDR3 sequences, roughly 5.6% of them singletons, with just under 30% in the top ten. Broader study findings: Anti-spike CD8 responses were favored in VDJdb matching, and private and CD4 specificities were missed.

For this clonotype: Its antigen is still unknown.

This TCR was recovered from an adult who was a healthcare worker with PCR-confirmed SARS-CoV-2 infection or an uninfected control (not recorded which). Sequenced input: whole blood.

The CDR3 loop reads CASSSIAGATNEQFF. In DNA form, the CDR3 reads TGTGCCAGCAGCTCTATAGCGGGGGCTACGAATGAGCAGTTCTTC. This chain joins TRBV7-6 and TRBJ2-1; 9 positions match TRBD2. Germline values: CDR1 SGHVS, CDR2 FNYEAQ. The CDR3 loop spans 15 amino acids. The junction had 8 bases not matched to a gene; V was cut back by 4 bases and J by 7 bases.